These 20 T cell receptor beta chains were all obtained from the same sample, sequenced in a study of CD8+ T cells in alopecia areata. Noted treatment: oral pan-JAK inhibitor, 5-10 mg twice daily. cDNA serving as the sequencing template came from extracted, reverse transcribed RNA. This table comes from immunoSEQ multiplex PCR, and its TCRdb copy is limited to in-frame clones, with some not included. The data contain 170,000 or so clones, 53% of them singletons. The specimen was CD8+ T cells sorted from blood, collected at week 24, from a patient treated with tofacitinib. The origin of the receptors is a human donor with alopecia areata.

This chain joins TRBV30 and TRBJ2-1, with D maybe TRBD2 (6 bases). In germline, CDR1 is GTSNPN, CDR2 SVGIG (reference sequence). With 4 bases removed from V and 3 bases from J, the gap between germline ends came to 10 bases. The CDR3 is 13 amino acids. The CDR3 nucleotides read TGTGCCTGGAATTACGGGGGCTACAATGAGCAGTTCTTC. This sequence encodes CAWNYGGYNEQFF.

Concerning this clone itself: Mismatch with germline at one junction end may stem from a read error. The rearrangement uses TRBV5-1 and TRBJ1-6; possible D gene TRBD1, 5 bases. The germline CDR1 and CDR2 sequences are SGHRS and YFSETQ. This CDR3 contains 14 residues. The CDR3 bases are TGCGTCAGCAGCCCCTCGGGGGAATATTCACCCCTCCACTTT. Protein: CVSSPSGEYSPLHF.

CDR3 bases: TGTGCCAGCAGCTCGGGACAGGGGGCCCCTGAGCAGTTCTTC. As protein: CASSSGQGAPEQFF. The genes are TRBV13 and TRBJ2-1, with 12 bases lining up with TRBD1. This CDR3 spans 14 amino acids. Germline CDR1 reads PRHDT; CDR2 reads FYEKMQ (reference sequence). After removal of 4 bases from V and 9 bases from J, the junction contained 4 bases not matched to a gene.

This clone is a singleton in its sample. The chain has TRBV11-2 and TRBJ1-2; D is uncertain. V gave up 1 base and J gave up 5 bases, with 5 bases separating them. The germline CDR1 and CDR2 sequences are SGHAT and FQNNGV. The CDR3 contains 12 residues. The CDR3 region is CASSLGQYGYTF. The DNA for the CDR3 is TGTGCCAGCAGCTTAGGGCAGTATGGCTACACCTTC.

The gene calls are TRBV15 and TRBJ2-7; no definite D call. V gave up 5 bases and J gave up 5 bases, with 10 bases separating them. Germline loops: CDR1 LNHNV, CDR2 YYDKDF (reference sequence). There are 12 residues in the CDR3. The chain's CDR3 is CATSWTGNEQYF. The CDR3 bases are TGTGCCACCAGCTGGACGGGTAACGAGCAGTACTTC.

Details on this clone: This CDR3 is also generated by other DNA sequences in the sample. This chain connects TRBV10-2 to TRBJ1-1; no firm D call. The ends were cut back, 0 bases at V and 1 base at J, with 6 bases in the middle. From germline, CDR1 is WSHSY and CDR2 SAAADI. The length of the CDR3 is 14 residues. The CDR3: CASSESRGNTEAFF. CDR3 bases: TGCGCCAGCAGTGAGTCCAGAGGGAACACTGAAGCTTTCTTT.

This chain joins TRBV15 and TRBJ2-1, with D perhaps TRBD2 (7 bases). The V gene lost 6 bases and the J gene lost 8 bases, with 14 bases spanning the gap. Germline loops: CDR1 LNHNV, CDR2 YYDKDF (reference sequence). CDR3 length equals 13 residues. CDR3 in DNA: TGTGCCACCAGTCTAGGGGGGGGCGATGAGCAGTTCTTC. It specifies CATSLGGGDEQFF.

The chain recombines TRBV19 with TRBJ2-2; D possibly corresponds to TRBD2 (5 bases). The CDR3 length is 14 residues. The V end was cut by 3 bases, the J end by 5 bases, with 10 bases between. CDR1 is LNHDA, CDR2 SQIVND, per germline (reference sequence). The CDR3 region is CASSIDGETGELFF. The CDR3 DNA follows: TGTGCCAGTAGTATCGACGGGGAAACCGGGGAGCTGTTTTTT.

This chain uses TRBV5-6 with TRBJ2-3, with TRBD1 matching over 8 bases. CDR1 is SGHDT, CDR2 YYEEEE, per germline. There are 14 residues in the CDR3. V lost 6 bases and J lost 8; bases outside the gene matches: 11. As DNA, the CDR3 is TGTGCCAGCACCATAGGACAGGGCGTCGGTACGCAGTATTTT. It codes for CASTIGQGVGTQYF.

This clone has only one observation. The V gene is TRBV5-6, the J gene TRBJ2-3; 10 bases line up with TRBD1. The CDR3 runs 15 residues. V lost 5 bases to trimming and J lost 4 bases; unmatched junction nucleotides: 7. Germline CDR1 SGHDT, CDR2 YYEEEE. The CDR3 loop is CASRPTGGWADTQYF. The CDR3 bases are TGTGCCAGCAGGCCGACAGGGGGCTGGGCAGATACGCAGTATTTT.

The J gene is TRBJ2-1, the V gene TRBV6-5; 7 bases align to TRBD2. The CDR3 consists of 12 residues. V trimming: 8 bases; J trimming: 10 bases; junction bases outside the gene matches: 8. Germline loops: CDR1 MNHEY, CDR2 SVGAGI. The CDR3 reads CASGWEGGEQFF. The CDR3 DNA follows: TGTGCCAGCGGGTGGGAGGGAGGCGAGCAGTTCTTC.

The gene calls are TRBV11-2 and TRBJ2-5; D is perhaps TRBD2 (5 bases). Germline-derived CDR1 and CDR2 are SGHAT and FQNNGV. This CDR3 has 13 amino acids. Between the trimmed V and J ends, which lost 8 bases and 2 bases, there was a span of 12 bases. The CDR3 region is CASRETLQETQYF. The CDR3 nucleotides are TGTGCCAGCCGGGAAACCCTTCAAGAGACCCAGTACTTC.

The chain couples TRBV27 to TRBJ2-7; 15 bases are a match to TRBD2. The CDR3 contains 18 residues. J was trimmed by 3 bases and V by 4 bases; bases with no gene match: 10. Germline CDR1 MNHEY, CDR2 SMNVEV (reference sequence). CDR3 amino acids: CASSSDGTSGGKNYEQYF. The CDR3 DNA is TGTGCCAGCAGTTCGGACGGGACTAGCGGGGGGAAGAACTACGAGCAGTACTTC.

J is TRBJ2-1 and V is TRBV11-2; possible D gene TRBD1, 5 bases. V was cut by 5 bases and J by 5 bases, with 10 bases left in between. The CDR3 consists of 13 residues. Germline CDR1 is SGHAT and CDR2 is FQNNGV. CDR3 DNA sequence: TGTGCCAGCAGCCCAGCAGGGAACAATGAGCAGTTCTTC. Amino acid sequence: CASSPAGNNEQFF.

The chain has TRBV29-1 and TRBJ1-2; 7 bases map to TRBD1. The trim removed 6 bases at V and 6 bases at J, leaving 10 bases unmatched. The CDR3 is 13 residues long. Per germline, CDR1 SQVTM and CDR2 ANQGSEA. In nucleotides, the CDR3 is TGCAGCGTGACGACAGGGTCGGGTAATGGCTACACCTTC. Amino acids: CSVTTGSGNGYTF.

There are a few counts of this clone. The CDR3 sequence: CATKGTGGTGELFF. CDR3 DNA sequence: TGTGCCACAAAAGGGACGGGCGGCACCGGGGAGCTGTTTTTT. This sequence joins TRBV19 and TRBJ2-2; D may correspond to TRBD1 or TRBD2 (5 bases each). V was trimmed by 10 bases and J by 4 bases, leaving 16 bases between them. The CDR3 covers 14 residues. In germline, CDR1 is LNHDA, CDR2 SQIVND (reference sequence).

CDR3 loop: CASSLGGGAGANVLTF. For the CDR3, the DNA is TGTGCCAGCAGCTTAGGTGGTGGGGCTGGGGCCAACGTCCTGACTTTC. The chain couples TRBV11-2 to TRBJ2-6; D remains ambiguous. Trimming took off 1 base at V and 2 bases at J, with 9 bases between the two ends. Germline CDR1 is SGHAT and CDR2 is FQNNGV. The CDR3 is 16 residues long.

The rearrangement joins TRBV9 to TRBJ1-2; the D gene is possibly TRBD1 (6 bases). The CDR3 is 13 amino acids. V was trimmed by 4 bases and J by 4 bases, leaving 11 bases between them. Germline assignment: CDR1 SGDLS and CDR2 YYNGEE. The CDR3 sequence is CASSPGQIYGYTF. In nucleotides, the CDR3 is TGTGCCAGCAGCCCAGGACAGATCTATGGCTACACCTTC. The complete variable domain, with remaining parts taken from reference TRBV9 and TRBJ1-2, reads DSGVTQTPKHLITATGQRVTLRCSPRSGDLSVYWYQQSLDQGLQFLIQYYNGEERAKGNILERFSAQQFPDLHSELNLSSLELGDSALYFCASSPGQIYGYTFGSGTRLTVV.

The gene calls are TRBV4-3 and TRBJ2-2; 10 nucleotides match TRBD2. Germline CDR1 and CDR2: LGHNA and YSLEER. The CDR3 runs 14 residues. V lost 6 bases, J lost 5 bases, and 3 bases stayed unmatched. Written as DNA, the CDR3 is TGCGCCAGCAGACGGACTAGCGGTACCGGGGAGCTGTTTTTT. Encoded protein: CASRRTSGTGELFF.

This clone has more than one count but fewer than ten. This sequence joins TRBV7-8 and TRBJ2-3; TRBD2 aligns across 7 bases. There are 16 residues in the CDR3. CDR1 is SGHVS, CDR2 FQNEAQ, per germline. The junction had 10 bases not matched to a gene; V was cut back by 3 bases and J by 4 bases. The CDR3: CASSFPRTSTPDTQYF. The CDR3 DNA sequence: TGTGCCAGCAGCTTTCCCCGGACTAGTACCCCAGATACGCAGTATTTT.